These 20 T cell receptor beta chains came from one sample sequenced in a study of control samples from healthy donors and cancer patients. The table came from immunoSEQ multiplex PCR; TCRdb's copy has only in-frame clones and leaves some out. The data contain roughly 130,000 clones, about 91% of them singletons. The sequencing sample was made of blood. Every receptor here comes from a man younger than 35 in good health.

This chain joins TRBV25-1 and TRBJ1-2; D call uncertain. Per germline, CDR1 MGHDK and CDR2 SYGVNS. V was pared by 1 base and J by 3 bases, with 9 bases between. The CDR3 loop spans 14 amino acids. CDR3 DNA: TGTGCCAGCAGTGAATCAGGATCTGACTATGGCTACACCTTC. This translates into CASSESGSDYGYTF.

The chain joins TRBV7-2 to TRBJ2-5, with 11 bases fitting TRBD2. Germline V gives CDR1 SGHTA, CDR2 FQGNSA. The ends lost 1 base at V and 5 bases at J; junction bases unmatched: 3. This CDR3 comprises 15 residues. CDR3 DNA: TGTGCCAGCAGCTTAGACCCTAGCGGGAGGGAGACCCAGTACTTC. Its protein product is CASSLDPSGRETQYF.

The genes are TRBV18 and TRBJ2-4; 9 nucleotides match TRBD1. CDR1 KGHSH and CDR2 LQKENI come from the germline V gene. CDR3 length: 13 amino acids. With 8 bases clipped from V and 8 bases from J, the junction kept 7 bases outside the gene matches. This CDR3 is CASGPQGADIQYF. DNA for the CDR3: TGTGCCAGCGGACCACAGGGGGCGGACATTCAGTACTTC.

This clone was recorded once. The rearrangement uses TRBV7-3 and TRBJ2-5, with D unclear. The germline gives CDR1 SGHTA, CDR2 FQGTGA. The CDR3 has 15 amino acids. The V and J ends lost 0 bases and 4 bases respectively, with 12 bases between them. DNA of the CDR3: TGTGCCAGCAGCTTAACAGCCCGGGCCGGAGAGACCCAGTACTTC. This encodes CASSLTARAGETQYF.

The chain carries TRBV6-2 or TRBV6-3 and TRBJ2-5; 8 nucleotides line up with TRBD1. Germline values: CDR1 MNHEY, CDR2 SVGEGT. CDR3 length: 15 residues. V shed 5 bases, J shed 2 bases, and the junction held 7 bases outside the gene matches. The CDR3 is CASSNRQGIQETQYF. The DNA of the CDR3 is TGTGCCAGCAGTAACAGACAGGGGATTCAAGAGACCCAGTACTTC.

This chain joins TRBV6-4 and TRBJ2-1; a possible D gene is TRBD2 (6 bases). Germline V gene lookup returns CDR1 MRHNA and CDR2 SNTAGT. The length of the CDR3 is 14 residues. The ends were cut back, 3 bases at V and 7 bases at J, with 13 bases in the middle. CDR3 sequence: CASSEFGEANEQFF. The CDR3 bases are TGTGCCAGCAGTGAGTTTGGGGAGGCTAATGAGCAGTTCTTC.

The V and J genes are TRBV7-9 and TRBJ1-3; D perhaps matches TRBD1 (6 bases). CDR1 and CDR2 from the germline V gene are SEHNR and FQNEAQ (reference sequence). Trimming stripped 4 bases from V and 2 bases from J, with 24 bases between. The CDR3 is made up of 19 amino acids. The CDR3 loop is CASSSLILYTGIPGNTIYF. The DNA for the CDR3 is TGTGCCAGCAGCTCCCTTATATTATACACAGGGATCCCTGGAAACACCATATATTTT.

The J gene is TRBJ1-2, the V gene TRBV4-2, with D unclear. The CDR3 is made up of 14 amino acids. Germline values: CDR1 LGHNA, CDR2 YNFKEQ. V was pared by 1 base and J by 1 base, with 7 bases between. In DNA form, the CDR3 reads TGTGCCAGCAGCCAAGGGAACGTTAACTATGGCTACACCTTC. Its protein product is CASSQGNVNYGYTF.

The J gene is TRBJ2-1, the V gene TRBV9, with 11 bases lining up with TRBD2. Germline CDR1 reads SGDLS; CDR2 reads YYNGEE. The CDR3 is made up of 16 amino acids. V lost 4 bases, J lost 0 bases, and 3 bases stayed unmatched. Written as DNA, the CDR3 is TGTGCCAGCAGCTCTAGCGGGGGGAGCTCCTACAATGAGCAGTTCTTC. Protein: CASSSSGGSSYNEQFF.

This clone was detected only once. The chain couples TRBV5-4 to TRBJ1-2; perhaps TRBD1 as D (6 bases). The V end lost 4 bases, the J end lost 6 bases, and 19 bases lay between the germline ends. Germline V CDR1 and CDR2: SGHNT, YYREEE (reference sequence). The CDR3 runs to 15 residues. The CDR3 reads CASSTSGTFRHGYTF. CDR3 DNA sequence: TGTGCCAGCAGCACCTCCGGGACATTTAGGCATGGCTACACCTTC.

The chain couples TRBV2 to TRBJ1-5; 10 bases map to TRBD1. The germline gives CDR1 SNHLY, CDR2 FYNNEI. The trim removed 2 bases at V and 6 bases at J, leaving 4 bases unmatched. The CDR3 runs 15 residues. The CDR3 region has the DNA TGTGCCAGCAGTGAATGGGACAGGGGATCTCAGCCCCAGCATTTT. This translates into CASSEWDRGSQPQHF.

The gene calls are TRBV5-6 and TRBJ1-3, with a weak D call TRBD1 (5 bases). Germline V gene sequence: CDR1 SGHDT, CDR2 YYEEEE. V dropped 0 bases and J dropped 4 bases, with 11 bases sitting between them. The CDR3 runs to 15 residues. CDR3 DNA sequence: TGTGCCAGCAGCTTGGGACAGTTCTCCGGAAACACCATATATTTT. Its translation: CASSLGQFSGNTIYF.

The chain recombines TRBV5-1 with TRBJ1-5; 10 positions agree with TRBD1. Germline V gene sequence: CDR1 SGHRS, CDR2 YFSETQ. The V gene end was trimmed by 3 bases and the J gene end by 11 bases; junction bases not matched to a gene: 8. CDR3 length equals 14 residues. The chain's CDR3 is CASSSGQGDPAQHF. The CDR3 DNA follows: TGCGCCAGCAGCTCCGGACAGGGGGATCCGGCCCAGCATTTT.

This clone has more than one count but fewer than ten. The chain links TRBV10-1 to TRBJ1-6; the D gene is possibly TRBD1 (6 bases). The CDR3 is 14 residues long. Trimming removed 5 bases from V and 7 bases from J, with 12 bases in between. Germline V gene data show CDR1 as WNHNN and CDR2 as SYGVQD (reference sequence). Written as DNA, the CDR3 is TGCGCCAGCAGTAAGGCAGGGGAAAATTCACCCCTCCACTTT. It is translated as CASSKAGENSPLHF.

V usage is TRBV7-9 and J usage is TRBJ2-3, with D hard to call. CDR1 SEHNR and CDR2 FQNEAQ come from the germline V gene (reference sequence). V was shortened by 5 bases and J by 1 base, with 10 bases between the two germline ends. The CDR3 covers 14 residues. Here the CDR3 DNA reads TGTGCCAGCAGCAGAGTGGGCGGCACAGATACGCAGTATTTT. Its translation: CASSRVGGTDTQYF.

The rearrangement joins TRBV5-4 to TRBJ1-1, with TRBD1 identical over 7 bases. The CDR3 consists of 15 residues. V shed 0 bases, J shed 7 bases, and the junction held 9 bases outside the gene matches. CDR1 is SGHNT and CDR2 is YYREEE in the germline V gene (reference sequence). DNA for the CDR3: TGTGCCAGCAGCTTGGGGGACAGTGTGAAGGGTGAAGCTTTCTTT. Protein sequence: CASSLGDSVKGEAFF.

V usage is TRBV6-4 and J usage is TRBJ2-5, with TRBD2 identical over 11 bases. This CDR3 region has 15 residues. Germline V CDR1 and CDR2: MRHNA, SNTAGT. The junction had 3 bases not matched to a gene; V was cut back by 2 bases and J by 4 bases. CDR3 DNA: TGTGCCAGCAGTGACCCTACTAGCGGGGGAGAGACCCAGTACTTC. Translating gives CASSDPTSGGETQYF.

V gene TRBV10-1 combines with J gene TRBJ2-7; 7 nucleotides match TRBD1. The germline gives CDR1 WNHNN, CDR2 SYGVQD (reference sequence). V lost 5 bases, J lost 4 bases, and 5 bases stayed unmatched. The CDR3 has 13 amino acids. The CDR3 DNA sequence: TGCGCCAGCAGTCGGACAGGTTCGTACGAGCAGTACTTC. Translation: CASSRTGSYEQYF.

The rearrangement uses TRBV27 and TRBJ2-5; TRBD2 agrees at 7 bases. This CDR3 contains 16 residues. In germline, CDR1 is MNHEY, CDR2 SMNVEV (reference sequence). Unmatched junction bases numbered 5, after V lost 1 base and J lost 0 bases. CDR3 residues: CASSLYASGYQETQYF. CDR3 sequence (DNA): TGTGCCAGCAGTTTATACGCTAGCGGATACCAAGAGACCCAGTACTTC.

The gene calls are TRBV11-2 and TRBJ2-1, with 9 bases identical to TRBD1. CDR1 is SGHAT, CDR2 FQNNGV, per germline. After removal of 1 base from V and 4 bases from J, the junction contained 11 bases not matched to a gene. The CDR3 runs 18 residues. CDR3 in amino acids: CASSLGRWGDRAYNEQFF. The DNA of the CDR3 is TGTGCCAGCAGCTTAGGACGTTGGGGGGACAGGGCATACAATGAGCAGTTCTTC.